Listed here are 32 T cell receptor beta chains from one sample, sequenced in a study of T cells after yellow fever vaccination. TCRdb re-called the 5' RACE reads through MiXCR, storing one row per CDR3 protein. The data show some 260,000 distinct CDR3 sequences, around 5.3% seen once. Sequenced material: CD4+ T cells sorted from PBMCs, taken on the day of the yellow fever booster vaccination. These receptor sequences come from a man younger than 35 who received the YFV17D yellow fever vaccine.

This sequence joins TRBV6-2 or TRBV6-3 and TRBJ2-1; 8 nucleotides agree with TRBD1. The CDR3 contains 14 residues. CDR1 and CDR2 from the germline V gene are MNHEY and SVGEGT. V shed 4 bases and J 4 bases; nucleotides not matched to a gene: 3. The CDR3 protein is CASSFHRGYNEQFF. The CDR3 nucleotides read TGTGCCAGCAGTTTCCACAGGGGGTACAATGAGCAGTTCTTC.

CDR3 sequence reads: CASSLAGSEQFF. CDR3 in DNA: TGCGCCAGCAGCTTGGCCGGGAGTGAGCAGTTCTTC. This chain joins TRBV5-1 and TRBJ2-1; D is possibly TRBD2 (6 bases). The CDR3 length is 12 residues. Trimming left V 0 bases short and J 9 bases short, with 7 bases between. The germline V gene has CDR1 SGHRS and CDR2 YFSETQ.

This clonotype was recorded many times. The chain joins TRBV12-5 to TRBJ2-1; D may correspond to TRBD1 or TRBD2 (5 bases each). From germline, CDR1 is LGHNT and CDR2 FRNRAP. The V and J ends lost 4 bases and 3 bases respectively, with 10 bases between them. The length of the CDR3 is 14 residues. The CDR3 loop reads CASGWDLSYNEQFF. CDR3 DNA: TGTGCTAGTGGTTGGGACCTTAGCTACAATGAGCAGTTCTTC.

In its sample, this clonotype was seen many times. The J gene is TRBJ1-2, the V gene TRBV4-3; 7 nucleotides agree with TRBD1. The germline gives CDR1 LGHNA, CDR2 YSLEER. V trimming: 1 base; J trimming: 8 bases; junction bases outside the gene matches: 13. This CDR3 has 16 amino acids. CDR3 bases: TGCGCCAGCAGCCAAGCCGGGACAGATTCTTTTACGGGCTACACCTTC. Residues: CASSQAGTDSFTGYTF.

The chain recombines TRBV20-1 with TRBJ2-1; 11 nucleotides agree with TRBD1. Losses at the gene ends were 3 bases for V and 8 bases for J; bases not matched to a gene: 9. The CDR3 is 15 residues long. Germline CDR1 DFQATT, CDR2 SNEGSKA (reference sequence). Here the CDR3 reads CSASQPGQGVDEQFF. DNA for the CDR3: TGCAGTGCTAGCCAGCCGGGACAGGGGGTAGATGAGCAGTTCTTC.

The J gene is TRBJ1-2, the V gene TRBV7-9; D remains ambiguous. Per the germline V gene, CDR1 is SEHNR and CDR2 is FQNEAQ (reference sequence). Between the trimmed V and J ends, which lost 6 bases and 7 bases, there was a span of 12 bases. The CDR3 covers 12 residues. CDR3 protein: CASSGGSFGYTF. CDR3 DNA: TGTGCCAGCAGTGGCGGGAGTTTTGGCTACACCTTC.

The CDR3 protein is CASSSSGGSRDTQYF. CDR3 DNA: TGTGCCAGCTCATCTAGCGGGGGCTCGCGAGATACGCAGTATTTT. This chain uses TRBV18 with TRBJ2-3; 10 bases are shared with TRBD2. This CDR3 has 15 residues. Losses at the gene ends were 5 bases for V and 5 bases for J; bases not matched to a gene: 7. Germline assignment: CDR1 KGHSH and CDR2 LQKENI. Full variable domain (rest looked up from reference TRBV18 and TRBJ2-3): NAGVMQNPRHLVRRRGQEARLRCSPMKGHSHVYWYRQLPEEGLKFMVYLQKENIIDESGMPKERFSAEFPKEGPSILRIQQVVRGDSAAYFCASSSSGGSRDTQYFGPGTRLTVL.

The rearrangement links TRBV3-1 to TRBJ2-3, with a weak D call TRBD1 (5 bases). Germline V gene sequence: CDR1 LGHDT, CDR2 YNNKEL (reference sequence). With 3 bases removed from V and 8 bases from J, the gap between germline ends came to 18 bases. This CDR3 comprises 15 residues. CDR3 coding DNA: TGTGCCAGCAGCCAGGGCCCCCAAGGGGCTGGTACGCAGTATTTT. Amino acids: CASSQGPQGAGTQYF.

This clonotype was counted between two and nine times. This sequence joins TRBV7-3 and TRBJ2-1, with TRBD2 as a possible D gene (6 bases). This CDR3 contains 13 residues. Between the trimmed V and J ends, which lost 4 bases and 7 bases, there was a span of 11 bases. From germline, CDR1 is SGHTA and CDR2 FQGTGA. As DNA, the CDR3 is TGTGCCAGCAGCTCGACTAGTTTAAATGAGCAGTTCTTC. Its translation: CASSSTSLNEQFF.

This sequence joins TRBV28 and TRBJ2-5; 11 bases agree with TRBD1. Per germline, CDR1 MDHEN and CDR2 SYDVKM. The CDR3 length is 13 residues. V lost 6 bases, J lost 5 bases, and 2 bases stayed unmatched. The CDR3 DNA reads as TGTGCCAGCAGGGGACAGGGGGGGGAGACCCAGTACTTC. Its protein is CASRGQGGETQYF.

The CDR3 DNA reads TGTGCCAGCAGCCCATCGGTATTTGTAAAACTGTTTTTT. Amino acids: CASSPSVFVKLFF. The chain recombines TRBV3-1 with TRBJ1-4; no clear D gene. The CDR3 is 13 amino acids. V dropped 4 bases and J dropped 10 bases, with 13 bases sitting between them. The germline gives CDR1 LGHDT, CDR2 YNNKEL (reference sequence).

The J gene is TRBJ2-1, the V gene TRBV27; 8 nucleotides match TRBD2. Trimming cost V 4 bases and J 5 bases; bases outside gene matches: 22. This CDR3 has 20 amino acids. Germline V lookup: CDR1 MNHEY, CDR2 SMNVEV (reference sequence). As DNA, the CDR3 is TGTGCCAGCAGTTCTCCCCGCCTGTGGGCAGCGGGGGACCCCGACAATGAGCAGTTCTTC. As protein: CASSSPRLWAAGDPDNEQFF.

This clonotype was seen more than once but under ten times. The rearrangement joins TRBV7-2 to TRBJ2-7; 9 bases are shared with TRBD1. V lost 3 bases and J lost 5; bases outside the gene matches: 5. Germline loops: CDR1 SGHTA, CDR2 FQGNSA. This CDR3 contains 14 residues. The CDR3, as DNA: TGTGCCAGCAGCTTCCGGGGACAGGGCCACGAGCAGTACTTC. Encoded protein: CASSFRGQGHEQYF.

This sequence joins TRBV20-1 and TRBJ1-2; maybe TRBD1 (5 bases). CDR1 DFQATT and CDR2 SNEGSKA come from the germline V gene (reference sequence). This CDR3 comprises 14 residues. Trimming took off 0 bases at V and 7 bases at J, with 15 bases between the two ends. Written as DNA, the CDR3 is TGCAGTGCTAGAGATATGGGGGGTCAGGCTGGCTACACCTTC. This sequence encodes CSARDMGGQAGYTF.

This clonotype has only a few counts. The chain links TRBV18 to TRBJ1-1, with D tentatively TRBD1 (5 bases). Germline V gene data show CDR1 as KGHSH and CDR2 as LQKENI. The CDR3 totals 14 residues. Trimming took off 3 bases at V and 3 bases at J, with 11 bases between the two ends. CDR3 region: CASSPGGQDTEAFF. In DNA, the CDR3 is TGTGCCAGCTCACCGGGGGGTCAGGACACTGAAGCTTTCTTT.

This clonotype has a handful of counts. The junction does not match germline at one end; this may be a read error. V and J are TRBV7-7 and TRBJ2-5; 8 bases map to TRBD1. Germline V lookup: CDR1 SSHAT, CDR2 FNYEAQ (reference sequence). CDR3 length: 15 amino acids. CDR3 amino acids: CASSSGQGTQETQYF. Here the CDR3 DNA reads TGTGCTAGCAGCTCCGGACAGGGAACCCAAGAGACCCAGTACTTC.

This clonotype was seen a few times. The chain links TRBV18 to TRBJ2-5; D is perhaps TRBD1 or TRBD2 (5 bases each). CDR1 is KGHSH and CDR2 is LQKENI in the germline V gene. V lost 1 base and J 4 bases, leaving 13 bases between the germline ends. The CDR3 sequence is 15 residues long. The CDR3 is CASSPRRGPGETQYF. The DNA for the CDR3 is TGTGCCAGCTCACCACGTCGGGGCCCCGGAGAGACCCAGTACTTC.

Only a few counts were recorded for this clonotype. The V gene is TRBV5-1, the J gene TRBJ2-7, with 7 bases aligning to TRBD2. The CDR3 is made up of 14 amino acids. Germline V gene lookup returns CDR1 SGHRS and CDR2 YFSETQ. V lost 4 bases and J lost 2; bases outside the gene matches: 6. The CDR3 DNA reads TGCGCCAGCAGCCCGACTAGCACAACCTACGAGCAGTACTTC. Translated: CASSPTSTTYEQYF. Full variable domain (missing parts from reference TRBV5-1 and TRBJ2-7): KAGVTQTPRYLIKTRGQQVTLSCSPISGHRSVSWYQQTPGQGLQFLFEYFSETQRNKGNFPGRFSGRQFSNSRSEMNVSTLELGDSALYLCASSPTSTTYEQYFGPGTRLTVT.

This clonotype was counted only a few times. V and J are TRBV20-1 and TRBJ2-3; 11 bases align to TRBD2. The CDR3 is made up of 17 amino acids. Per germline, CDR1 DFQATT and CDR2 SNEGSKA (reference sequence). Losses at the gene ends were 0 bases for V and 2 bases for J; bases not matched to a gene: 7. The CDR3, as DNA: TGCAGTGCTAGAGATTTGGCTAGCGGGGGGATCACAGATACGCAGTATTTT. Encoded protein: CSARDLASGGITDTQYF.

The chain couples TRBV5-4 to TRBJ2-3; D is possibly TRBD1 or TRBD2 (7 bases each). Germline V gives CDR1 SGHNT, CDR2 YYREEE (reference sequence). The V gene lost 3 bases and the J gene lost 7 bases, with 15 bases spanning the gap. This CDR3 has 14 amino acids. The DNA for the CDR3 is TGTGCCAGCAGCTCCCAGGGGGGGGGTTATACGCAGTATTTT. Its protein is CASSSQGGGYTQYF.

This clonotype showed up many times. The CDR3 is CAIQTDGSEAFF. CDR3 nucleotide sequence: TGTGCCATCCAGACGGATGGGTCTGAAGCTTTCTTT. V usage is TRBV10-3 and J usage is TRBJ1-1; D uncertain. Trimming removed 8 bases at V and 6 bases at J, with 13 bases between. This CDR3 has 12 amino acids. The germline CDR1 and CDR2 sequences are ENHRY and SYGVKD.

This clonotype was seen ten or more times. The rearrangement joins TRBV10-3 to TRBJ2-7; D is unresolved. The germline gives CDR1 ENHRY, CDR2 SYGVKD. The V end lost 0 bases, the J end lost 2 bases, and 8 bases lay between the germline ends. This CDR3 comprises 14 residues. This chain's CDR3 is CAISESGFTYEQYV. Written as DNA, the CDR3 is TGTGCCATCAGTGAGTCGGGCTTCACCTACGAGCAGTACGTC.

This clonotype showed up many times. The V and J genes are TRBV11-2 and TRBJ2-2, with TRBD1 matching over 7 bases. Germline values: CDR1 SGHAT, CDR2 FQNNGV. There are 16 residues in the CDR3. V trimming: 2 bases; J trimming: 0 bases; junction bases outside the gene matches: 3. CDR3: CASSLQTGTNTGELFF. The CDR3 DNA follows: TGTGCCAGCAGCTTACAGACAGGGACGAACACCGGGGAGCTGTTTTTT.

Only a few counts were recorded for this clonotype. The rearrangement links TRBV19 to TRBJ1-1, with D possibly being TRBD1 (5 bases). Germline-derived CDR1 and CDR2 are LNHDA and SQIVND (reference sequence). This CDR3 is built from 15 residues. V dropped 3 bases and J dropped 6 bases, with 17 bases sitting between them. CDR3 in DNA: TGTGCCAGTAGTATCCGGGCAGGGTTGGGCGCTGAAGCTTTCTTT. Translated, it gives CASSIRAGLGAEAFF.

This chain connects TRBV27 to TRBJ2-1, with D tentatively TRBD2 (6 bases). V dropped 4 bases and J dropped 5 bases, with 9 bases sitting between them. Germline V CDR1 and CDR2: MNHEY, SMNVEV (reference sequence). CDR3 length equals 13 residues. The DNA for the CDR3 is TGTGCCAGCAGTTCCTGGGGGGACAATGAGCAGTTCTTC. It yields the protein CASSSWGDNEQFF.

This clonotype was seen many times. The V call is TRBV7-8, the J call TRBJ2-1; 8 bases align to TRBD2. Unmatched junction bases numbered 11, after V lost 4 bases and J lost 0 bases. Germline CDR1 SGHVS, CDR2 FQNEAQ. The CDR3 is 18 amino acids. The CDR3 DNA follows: TGTGCCAGCAGCTCCAGCGGTAGCGGGAAGAGCTCCTACAATGAGCAGTTCTTC. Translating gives CASSSSGSGKSSYNEQFF.

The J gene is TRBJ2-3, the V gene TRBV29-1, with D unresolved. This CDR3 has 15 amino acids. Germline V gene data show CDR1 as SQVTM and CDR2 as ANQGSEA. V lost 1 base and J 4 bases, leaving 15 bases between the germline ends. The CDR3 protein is CSVEGPRGIPDTQYF. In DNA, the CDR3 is TGCAGCGTTGAAGGTCCCCGCGGAATACCAGATACGCAGTATTTT.

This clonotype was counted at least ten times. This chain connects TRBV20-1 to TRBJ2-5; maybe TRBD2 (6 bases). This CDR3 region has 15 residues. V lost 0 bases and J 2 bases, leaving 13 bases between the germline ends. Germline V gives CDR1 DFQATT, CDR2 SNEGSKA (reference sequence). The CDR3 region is CSARDRERNQETQYF. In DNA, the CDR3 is TGCAGTGCTAGAGATCGGGAGCGGAATCAAGAGACCCAGTACTTC.

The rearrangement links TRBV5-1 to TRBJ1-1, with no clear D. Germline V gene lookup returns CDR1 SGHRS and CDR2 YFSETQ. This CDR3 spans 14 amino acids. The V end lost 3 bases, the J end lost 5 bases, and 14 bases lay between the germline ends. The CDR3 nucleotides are TGCGCCAGCAGCTCCCCGAGGCAGCCGACTGAAGCTTTCTTT. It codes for CASSSPRQPTEAFF.

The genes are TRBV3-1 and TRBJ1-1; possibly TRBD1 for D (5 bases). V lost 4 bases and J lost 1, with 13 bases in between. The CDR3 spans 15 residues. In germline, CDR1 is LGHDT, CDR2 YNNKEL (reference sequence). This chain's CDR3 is CASSLNRLKNTEAFF. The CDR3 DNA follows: TGTGCCAGCAGCCTTAACAGGCTGAAGAACACTGAAGCTTTCTTT. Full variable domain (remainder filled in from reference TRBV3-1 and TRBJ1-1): DTAVSQTPKYLVTQMGNDKSIKCEQNLGHDTMYWYKQDSKKFLKIMFSYNNKELIINETVPNRFSPKSPDKAHLNLHINSLELGDSAVYFCASSLNRLKNTEAFFGQGTRLTVV.

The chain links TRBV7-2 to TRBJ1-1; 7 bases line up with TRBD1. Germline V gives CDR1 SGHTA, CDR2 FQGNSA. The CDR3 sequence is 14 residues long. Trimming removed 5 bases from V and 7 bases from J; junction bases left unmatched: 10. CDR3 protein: CASSLTQGLGEAFF. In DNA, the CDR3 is TGTGCCAGCAGCCTGACACAGGGGTTGGGTGAAGCTTTCTTT. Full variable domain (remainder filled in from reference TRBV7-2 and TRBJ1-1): GAGVSQSPSNKVTEKGKDVELRCDPISGHTALYWYRQSLGQGLEFLIYFQGNSAPDKSGLPSDRFSAERTGGSVSTLTIQRTQQEDSAVYLCASSLTQGLGEAFFGQGTRLTVV.

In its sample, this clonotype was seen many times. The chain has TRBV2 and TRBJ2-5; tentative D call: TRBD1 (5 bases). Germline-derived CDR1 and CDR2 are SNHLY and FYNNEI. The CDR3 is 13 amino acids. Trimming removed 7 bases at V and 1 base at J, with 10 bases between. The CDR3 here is CASTRQTQETQYF. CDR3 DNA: TGTGCCAGCACCAGACAGACCCAAGAGACCCAGTACTTC.